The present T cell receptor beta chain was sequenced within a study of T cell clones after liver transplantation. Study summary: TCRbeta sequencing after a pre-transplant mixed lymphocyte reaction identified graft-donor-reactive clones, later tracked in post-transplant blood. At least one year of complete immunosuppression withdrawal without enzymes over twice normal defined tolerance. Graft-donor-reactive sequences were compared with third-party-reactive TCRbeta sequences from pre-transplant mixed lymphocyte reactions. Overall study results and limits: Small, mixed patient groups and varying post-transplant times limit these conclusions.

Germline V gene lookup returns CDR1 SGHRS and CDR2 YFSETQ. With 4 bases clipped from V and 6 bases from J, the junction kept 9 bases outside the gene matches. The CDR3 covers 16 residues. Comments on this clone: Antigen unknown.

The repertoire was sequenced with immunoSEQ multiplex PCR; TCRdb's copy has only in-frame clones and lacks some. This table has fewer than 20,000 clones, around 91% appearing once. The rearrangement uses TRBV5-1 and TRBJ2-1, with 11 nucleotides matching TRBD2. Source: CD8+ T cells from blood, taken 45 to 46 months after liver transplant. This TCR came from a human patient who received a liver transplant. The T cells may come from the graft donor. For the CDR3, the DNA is TGCGCCAGCAGCCAATCGACTAGCGGGGCTTTCAATGAGCAGTTCTTC. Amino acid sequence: CASSQSTSGAFNEQFF.